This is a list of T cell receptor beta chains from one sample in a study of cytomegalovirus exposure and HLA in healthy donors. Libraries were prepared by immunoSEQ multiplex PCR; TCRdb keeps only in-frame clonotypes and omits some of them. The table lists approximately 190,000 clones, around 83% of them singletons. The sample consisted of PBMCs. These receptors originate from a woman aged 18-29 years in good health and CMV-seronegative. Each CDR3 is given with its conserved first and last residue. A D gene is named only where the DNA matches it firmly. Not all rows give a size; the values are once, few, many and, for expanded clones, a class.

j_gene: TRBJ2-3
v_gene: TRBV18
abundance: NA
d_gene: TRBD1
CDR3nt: TGTGCCAGCTCACGTTCGACAGGGTCGGATACGCAGTATTTT
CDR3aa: CASSRSTGSDTQYF

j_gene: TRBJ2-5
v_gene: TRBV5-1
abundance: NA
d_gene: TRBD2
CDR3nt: TGCGCCAGCAGCTTGGCGAGCGGGGGGCAAGAGACCCAGTACTTC
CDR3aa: CASSLASGGQETQYF

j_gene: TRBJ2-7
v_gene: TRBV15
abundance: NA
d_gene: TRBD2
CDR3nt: TGTGCCACCAGTGCCGGGACTAGCGATTTTCGCGAGCAGTACTTC
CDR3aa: CATSAGTSDFREQYF

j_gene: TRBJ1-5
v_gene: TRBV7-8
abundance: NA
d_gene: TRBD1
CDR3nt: TGTGCCAGCAGCTCGGACAGGGGGCGGAATCAGCCCCAGCATTTT
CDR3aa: CASSSDRGRNQPQHF

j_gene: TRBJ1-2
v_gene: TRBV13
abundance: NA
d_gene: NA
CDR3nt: TGTGCCAGCAGCTTGCAGGGATCGGGGGGAAACGGCTACACCTTC
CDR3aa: CASSLQGSGGNGYTF

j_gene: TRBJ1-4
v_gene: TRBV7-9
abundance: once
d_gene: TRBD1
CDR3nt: TGTGCCAGCAGCGCCCGGGACAGTAATGAAAAACTGTTTTTT
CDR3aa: CASSARDSNEKLFF

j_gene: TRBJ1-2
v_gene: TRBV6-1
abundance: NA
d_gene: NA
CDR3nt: TGTGCCAGCAGAAGAGACAGTAGTGATGGCTACACCTTC
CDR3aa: CASRRDSSDGYTF

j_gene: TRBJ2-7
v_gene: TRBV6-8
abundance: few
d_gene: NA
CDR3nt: TGTGCCAGCAGGGGCAGGGAGGTCCTCTACGAGCAGTACTTC
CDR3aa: CASRGREVLYEQYF

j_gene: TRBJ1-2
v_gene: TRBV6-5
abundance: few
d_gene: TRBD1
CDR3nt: TGTGCCAGCAGTTACCAGATGCGGGACAGGGTTGGCTACACCTTC
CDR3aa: CASSYQMRDRVGYTF

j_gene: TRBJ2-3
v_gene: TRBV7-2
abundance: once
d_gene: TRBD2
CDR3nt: TGTGCCAGCAGCTCTAGCGGGGCCGATACGCAGTATTTT
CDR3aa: CASSSSGADTQYF

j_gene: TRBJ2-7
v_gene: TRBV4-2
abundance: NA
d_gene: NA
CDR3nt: TGTGCCAGCGCCGCGGGACCCAGTAACGACGAGCAGTACTTC
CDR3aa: CASAAGPSNDEQYF

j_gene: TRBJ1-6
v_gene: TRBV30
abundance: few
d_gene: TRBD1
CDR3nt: TGTGCCTGGAGTGTAAGTCGGACAGGGACAAATTCACCCCTCCACTTT
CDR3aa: CAWSVSRTGTNSPLHF

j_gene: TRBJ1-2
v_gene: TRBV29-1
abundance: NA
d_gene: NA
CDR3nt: TGCAGCTTACTACATTGGCGCTACACCTTC
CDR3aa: CSLLHWRYTF

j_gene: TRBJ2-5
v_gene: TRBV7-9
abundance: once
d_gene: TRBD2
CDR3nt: TGTGCCAGCAGCCGACTAGCGGGAGTACAAGAGACCCAGTACTTC
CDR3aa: CASSRLAGVQETQYF

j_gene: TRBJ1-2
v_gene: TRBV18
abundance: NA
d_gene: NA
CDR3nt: TGTGCCAGCTCACCCTCTGGCGGGGGAGAAGTTGGCTACACCTTC
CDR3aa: CASSPSGGGEVGYTF

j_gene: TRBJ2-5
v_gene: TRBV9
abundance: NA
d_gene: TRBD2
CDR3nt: TGTGCCAGCAGCGTAGTGGCGGGAGGACCACTAGGGACCCAGTACTTC
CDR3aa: CASSVVAGGPLGTQYF

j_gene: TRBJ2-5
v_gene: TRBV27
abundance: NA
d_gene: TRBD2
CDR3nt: TGTGCCAGCAAGATTAGAAGGCTAGCGGGAGCGGAGACCCAGTACTTC
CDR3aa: CASKIRRLAGAETQYF

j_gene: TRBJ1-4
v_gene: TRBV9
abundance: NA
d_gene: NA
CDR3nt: TGTGCCAGCAGCGTGGCAGCAACTAATGAAAAACTGTTTTTT
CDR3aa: CASSVAATNEKLFF

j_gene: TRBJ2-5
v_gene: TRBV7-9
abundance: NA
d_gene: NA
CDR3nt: TGTGCCAGCAGCCCATGGGTGTTATCGGGGGAGACCCAGTACTTC
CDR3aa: CASSPWVLSGETQYF

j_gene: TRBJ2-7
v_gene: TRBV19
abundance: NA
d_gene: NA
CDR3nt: TGTGCCAGTAGTGTCAGGAAGGGGGCCTACGAGCAGTACTTC
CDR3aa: CASSVRKGAYEQYF

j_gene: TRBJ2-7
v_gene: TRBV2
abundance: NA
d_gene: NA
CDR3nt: TGTGCCAGCAGAGAGGACGGGGTTGGGTACGAGCAGTACTTC
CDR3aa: CASREDGVGYEQYF

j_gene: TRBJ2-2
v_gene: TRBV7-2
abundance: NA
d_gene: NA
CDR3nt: TGTGCCAGCAGCTTAAGCCGAGGATTCACCGGGGAGCTGTTTTTT
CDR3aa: CASSLSRGFTGELFF

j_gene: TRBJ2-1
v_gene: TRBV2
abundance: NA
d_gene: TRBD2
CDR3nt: TGTGCCAGCAGTGATCCGGCTAGCGGGGGGAAAAATGAGCAGTTCTTC
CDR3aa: CASSDPASGGKNEQFF

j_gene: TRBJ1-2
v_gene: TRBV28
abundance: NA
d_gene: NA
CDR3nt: TGTGCCAGCAAGACGGGACAAACCTATGGCTACACCTTC
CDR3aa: CASKTGQTYGYTF

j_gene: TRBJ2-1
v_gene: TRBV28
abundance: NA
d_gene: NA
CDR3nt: TGTGCCAGCGCGTACCAAAGCGGGTGGGCAACCTCCTACAATGAGCAGTTCTTC
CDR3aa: CASAYQSGWATSYNEQFF

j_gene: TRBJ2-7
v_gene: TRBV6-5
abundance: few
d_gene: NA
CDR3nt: TGTGCCAGCAGTTACTTACGGACACAGGCCTACGAGCAGTACTTC
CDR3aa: CASSYLRTQAYEQYF

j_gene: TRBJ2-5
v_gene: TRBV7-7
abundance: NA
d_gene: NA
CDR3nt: TGTGCCAGCAGCTTAGACAGGGGTGCGGGGGAGACCCAGTACTTC
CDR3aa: CASSLDRGAGETQYF

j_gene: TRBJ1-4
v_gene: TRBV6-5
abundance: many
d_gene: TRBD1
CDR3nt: TGTGCCAGCAGTGGACAGGGGAGGAATGAAAAACTGTTTTTT
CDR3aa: CASSGQGRNEKLFF

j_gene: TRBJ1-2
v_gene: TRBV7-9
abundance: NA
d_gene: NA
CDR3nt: TGTGCCAGCAGCCCAAAGCCGGGACTCGGAGGAGGCTACACCTTC
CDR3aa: CASSPKPGLGGGYTF

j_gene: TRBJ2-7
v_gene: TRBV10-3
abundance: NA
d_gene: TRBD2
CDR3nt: TGTGCCATCAGTAGCGGGAACTACGAGCAGTACTTC
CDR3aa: CAISSGNYEQYF

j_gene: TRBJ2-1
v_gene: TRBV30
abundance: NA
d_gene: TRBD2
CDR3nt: TGTGCCTTTGAGCGGGAGGGCCAATACAATGAGCAGTTCTTC
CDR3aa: CAFEREGQYNEQFF

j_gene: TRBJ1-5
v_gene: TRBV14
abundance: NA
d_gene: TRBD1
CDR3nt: TGTGCCAGCAGCCACCTCACTCGTGACAGGGCCAGCTATCAGCCCCAGCATTTT
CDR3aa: CASSHLTRDRASYQPQHF

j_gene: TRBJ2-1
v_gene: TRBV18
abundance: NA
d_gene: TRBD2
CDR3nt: TGTGCCAGCTTTACCGGGACTAGCGGATACAATGAGCAGTTCTTC
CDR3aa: CASFTGTSGYNEQFF

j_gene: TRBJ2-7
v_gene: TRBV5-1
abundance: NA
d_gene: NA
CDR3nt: TGCGCCAGCAGCCTTCTACCCTGGTCCTACGAGCAGTACTTC
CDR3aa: CASSLLPWSYEQYF

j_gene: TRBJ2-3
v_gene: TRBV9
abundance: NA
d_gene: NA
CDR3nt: TGTGCCAGCAGCCCTAGGGGCACTCCCCCTGGCAGAGATACGCAGTATTTT
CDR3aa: CASSPRGTPPGRDTQYF

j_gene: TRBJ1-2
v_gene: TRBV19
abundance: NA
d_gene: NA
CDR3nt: TGTGCCAGTAGGTCGGCAGCGGCTACTCCTAACTATGGCTACACCTTC
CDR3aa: CASRSAAATPNYGYTF

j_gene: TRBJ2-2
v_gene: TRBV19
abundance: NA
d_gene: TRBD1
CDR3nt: TGTGCCAGTAGGCCCAGGACAGGGAACACCGGGGAGCTGTTTTTT
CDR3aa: CASRPRTGNTGELFF

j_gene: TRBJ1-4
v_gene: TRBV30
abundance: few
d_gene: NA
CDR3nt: TGTGCCTGGAGTGTACAGACAACTAATGAAAAACTGTTTTTT
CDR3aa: CAWSVQTTNEKLFF

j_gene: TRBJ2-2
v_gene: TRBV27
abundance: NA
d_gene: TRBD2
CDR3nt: TGTGCCAGCACCGACTTCCTCTTTGGGACTAGCTTAACCGGGGAGCTGTTTTTT
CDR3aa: CASTDFLFGTSLTGELFF

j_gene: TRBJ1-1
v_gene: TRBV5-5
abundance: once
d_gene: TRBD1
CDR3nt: TGTGCCAGCAGCTCAGTGAGACAGGGGGGGCACACTGAAGCTTTCTTT
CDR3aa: CASSSVRQGGHTEAFF

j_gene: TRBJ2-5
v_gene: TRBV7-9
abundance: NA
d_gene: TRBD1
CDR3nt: TGTGCCAGCAGCCCTACTTGGACAGGGATTCGAGAGACCCAGTACTTC
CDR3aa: CASSPTWTGIRETQYF

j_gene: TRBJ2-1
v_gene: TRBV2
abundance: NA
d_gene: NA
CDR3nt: TGTGCCAGCAGGTTCGAACTTTTCAATGAGCAGTTCTTC
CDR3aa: CASRFELFNEQFF

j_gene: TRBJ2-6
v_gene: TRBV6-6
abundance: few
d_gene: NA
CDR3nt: TGTGCCAGCAGTCATGCGAGTGGGGCCAACGTCCTGACTTTC
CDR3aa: CASSHASGANVLTF

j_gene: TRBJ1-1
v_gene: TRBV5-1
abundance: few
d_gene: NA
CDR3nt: TGCGCCAGCAGCTTAGCTGTGGGGCCGAACACTGAAGCTTTCTTT
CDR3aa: CASSLAVGPNTEAFF

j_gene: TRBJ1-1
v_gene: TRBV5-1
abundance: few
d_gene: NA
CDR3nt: TGCGCCAGCAGCTCTCGGACAGTCATGAACACTGAAGCTTTCTTT
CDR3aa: CASSSRTVMNTEAFF

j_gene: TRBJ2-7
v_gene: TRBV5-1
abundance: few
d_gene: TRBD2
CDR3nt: TGCGCCAGCAGGCAATCCGGGACTAGCGGCGAGCAGTACTTC
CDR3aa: CASRQSGTSGEQYF

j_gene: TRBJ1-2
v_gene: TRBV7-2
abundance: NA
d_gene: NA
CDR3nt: TGTGCCAGCAGCCCAACAGGGATTGGGGGCTACACCTTC
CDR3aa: CASSPTGIGGYTF

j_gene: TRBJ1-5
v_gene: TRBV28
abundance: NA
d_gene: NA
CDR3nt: TGTGCCAGCAGTTACAGGGTTGGCAATCAGCCCCAGCATTTT
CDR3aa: CASSYRVGNQPQHF

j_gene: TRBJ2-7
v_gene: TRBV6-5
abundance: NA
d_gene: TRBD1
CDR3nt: TGTGCCAGCAGTTGGGACAGGGCCCTCGGGAACGAGCAGTACTTC
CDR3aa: CASSWDRALGNEQYF

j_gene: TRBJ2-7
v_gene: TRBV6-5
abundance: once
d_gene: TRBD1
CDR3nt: TGTGCCAGCAGTTACAGGGACAGGGGCGCCTACGAGCAGTACTTC
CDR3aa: CASSYRDRGAYEQYF

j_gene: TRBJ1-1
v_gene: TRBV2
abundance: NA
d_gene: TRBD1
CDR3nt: TGTGCCAGCCCCATCGCAGGGGGCCTTGAAGCTTTCTTT
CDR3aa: CASPIAGGLEAFF

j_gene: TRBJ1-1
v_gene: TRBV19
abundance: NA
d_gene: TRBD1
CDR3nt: TGTGCCAGTAGTATGGAGAGAGGACAGGGGGCCGGTAACACTGAAGCTTTCTTT
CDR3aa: CASSMERGQGAGNTEAFF

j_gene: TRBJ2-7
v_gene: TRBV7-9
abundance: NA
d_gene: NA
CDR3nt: TGTGCCAGCAGCGCCCATCTAGCAGGCTACGAGCAGTACTTC
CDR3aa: CASSAHLAGYEQYF

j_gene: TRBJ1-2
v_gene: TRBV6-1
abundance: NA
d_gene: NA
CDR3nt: TGTGCCAGCAGACGTAGGGGACAAGATATCTATGGCTACACCTTC
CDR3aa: CASRRRGQDIYGYTF

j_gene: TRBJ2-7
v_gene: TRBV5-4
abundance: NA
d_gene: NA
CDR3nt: TGTGCCAGCAGCCCCTATTCCAACGCCGTAAGCTCCTACGAGCAGTACTTC
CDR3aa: CASSPYSNAVSSYEQYF